This TCR beta chain was identified in a study of T cell responses to AZD1222 COVID-19 vaccine. Study-wide points: Every sample of the repertoires postdated the peak T cell response. Spike-specific TCR breadth and depth rose after two AZD1222 doses. With dominance at 160-218 and 743-854, vaccine-associated CD4 TCRs spanned spike.

As to this clone: Its antigen is not identified.

CDR3 length: 14 residues. Per the germline V gene, CDR1 is MGHDK and CDR2 is SYGVNS. The V and J ends lost 10 bases and 3 bases respectively, with 13 bases between them. This table comes from immunoSEQ multiplex PCR, and its TCRdb copy is limited to in-frame clones, with some not included. The data show 100,000 or so clones, with about 89% seen just once and 4% to 5% held by the top ten. Sequenced here: peripheral blood, sampled on day 0 of AZD1222 vaccination. This TCR derives from an adult in good health. The chain uses TRBV25-1 and TRBJ1-6, with D possibly being TRBD1 (5 bases). As DNA, the CDR3 is TGTGCCACCGAGGACGGACACTATAATTCACCCCTCCACTTT. This codes for CATEDGHYNSPLHF.